The 26 T cell receptor beta chains below come from one sample, sequenced in a study of CD8+ T cells in alopecia areata. Once RNA had been extracted, it was reverse transcribed into cDNA to act as the sequencing template. Here immunoSEQ multiplex PCR was the method, and the copy in TCRdb shows in-frame clones only, minus some. The sample holds 110,000 or so clones, 55% to 65% seen once. Sequencing was carried out using CD4+ T cells sorted from blood. Receptor source: a human donor in good health.

V gene TRBV10-1 combines with J gene TRBJ2-1; no definite D call. The CDR3 runs 14 residues. CDR1 is WNHNN and CDR2 is SYGVQD in the germline V gene (reference sequence). V was trimmed by 3 bases and J by 10 bases, leaving 16 bases between them. CDR3 sequence: CASSDQTAKREQFF. The CDR3 nucleotides are TGCGCCAGCAGTGATCAGACTGCGAAGAGGGAGCAGTTCTTC.

J is TRBJ2-1 and V is TRBV29-1; 12 bases are shared with TRBD2. The CDR3 extends over 14 amino acids. With V trimmed by 5 bases and J by 7 bases, 6 bases remained unmatched. CDR1 and CDR2 (germline): SQVTM, ANQGSEA. CDR3 in amino acids: CSVSLAGGWNEQFF. DNA for the CDR3: TGCAGCGTTTCTCTAGCGGGGGGGTGGAATGAGCAGTTCTTC.

V gene TRBV30 combines with J gene TRBJ1-5; a possible D gene is TRBD1 (6 bases). V was cut by 0 bases and J by 4 bases, with 13 bases left in between. The CDR3 runs 15 residues. Germline CDR1 and CDR2: GTSNPN and SVGIG (reference sequence). In DNA, the CDR3 is TGTGCCTGGAGTGTACTAGACAGGAGGAATCAGCCCCAGCATTTT. Amino acids: CAWSVLDRRNQPQHF.

This clone was counted a few times. J is TRBJ2-2 and V is TRBV29-1; unclear D gene. CDR1 is SQVTM, CDR2 ANQGSEA, per germline. The CDR3 has 12 residues. Trimming took 4 bases from V and 3 from J, leaving 6 bases between them. The CDR3 sequence is CSVGVDTGELFF. Written as DNA, the CDR3 is TGCAGCGTTGGGGTTGACACCGGGGAGCTGTTTTTT.

A word on this clone: This same CDR3 is encoded by further DNA sequences in the sample. The chain combines TRBV14 with TRBJ1-1; no reliable D call. CDR1 is SGHDN and CDR2 is FVKESK in the germline V gene. CDR3 length: 13 residues. Trimming took 1 base from V and 0 from J, leaving 3 bases between them. This CDR3 reads CASSQALNTEAFF. CDR3 bases: TGTGCCAGCAGCCAAGCCCTGAACACTGAAGCTTTCTTT.

In DNA, the CDR3 is TGTGCCTGGAGGGTCCGGACGGGGGGGATGGAAGCTTTCTTT. It yields the protein CAWRVRTGGMEAFF. The genes are TRBV30 and TRBJ1-1; possible D gene TRBD1, 5 bases. The CDR3 spans 14 residues. V was cut by 3 bases and J by 8 bases, with 19 bases left in between. The germline V gene encodes CDR1 GTSNPN and CDR2 SVGIG (reference sequence). Together with reference TRBV30 and TRBJ1-1, the CDR3 gives the full variable domain: SQTIHQWPATLVQPVGSPLSLECTVEGTSNPNLYWYRQAAGRGLQLLFYSVGIGQISSEVPQNLSASRPQDRQFILSSKKLLLSDSGFYLCAWRVRTGGMEAFFGQGTRLTVV.

J is TRBJ1-3 and V is TRBV30; 8 nucleotides match TRBD1. J was trimmed by 8 bases and V by 0 bases; bases with no gene match: 9. This CDR3 spans 15 amino acids. Germline lookup yields CDR1 GTSNPN and CDR2 SVGIG (reference sequence). The CDR3 protein is CAWSVGRTGWDTIYF. In nucleotides, the CDR3 is TGTGCCTGGAGTGTAGGGCGGACAGGGTGGGACACCATATATTTT.

The chain combines TRBV7-2 with TRBJ2-5; D gene uncertain. The CDR3 contains 15 residues. V was trimmed by 0 bases and J by 0 bases, leaving 8 bases between them. CDR1 is SGHTA and CDR2 is FQGNSA in the germline V gene. CDR3 DNA: TGTGCCAGCAGCTTAGCGGGCTGGTACCAAGAGACCCAGTACTTC. This encodes CASSLAGWYQETQYF.

The chain links TRBV6-5 to TRBJ2-1, with TRBD1 matching over 12 bases. V lost 6 bases, J lost 9 bases, and 12 bases stayed unmatched. In germline, CDR1 is MNHEY, CDR2 SVGAGI. This CDR3 has 16 amino acids. Written as DNA, the CDR3 is TGTGCCAGCAGATACGACCCCGGGACAGGGGGCGGTGAGCAGTTCTTC. Translated, it gives CASRYDPGTGGGEQFF.

The chain recombines TRBV7-9 with TRBJ2-5; the match to TRBD1 covers 8 bases. CDR1 is SEHNR and CDR2 is FQNEAQ in the germline V gene (reference sequence). This CDR3 comprises 15 residues. The junction had 5 bases not matched to a gene; V was cut back by 0 bases and J by 5 bases. The CDR3 DNA is TGTGCCAGCAGCTTAGCCGGGACAGGCGGGGAGACCCAGTACTTC. This translates into CASSLAGTGGETQYF.

This clone was detected only a few times. J is TRBJ2-3 and V is TRBV30; 8 positions match TRBD2. J was trimmed by 0 bases and V by 4 bases; bases with no gene match: 3. There are 14 residues in the CDR3. Germline V gives CDR1 GTSNPN, CDR2 SVGIG (reference sequence). The CDR3 nucleotides are TGTGCCTGGACGCGGGGGGTTAGCACAGATACGCAGTATTTT. This codes for CAWTRGVSTDTQYF.

As DNA, the CDR3 is TGTGCCAGCAGCTTAGCGCAGGACGAGCAGTACTTC. This gives the protein CASSLAQDEQYF. V is TRBV7-9 and J is TRBJ2-7; no definite D call. CDR3 length: 12 amino acids. V shed 0 bases and J shed 5 bases, with 5 bases lying between them. The germline V gene has CDR1 SEHNR and CDR2 FQNEAQ (reference sequence).

This clone was counted only a few times. This chain links TRBV27 with TRBJ2-6; 8 nucleotides line up with TRBD1. The V and J ends lost 6 bases and 2 bases, in that order; junction bases with no gene match: 6. Germline loops: CDR1 MNHEY, CDR2 SMNVEV (reference sequence). The CDR3 runs 16 residues. DNA of the CDR3: TGTGCCAGCAGCTTGACAGGGGAGGCTGGGGCCAACGTCCTGACTTTC. It is translated as CASSLTGEAGANVLTF. The variable domain in full, completed from reference TRBV27 and TRBJ2-6, reads EAQVTQNPRYLITVTGKKLTVTCSQNMNHEYMSWYRQDPGLGLRQIYYSMNVEVTDKGDVPEGYKVSRKEKRNFPLILESPSPNQTSLYFCASSLTGEAGANVLTFGAGSRLTVL.

The chain couples TRBV5-1 to TRBJ1-1; unclear D gene. Germline V gene lookup returns CDR1 SGHRS and CDR2 YFSETQ. The CDR3 covers 14 residues. V was trimmed by 2 bases and J by 1 base, leaving 9 bases between them. CDR3 sequence (DNA): TGCGCCAGCAGCTTTGACGGGCCGAACACTGAAGCTTTCTTT. This encodes CASSFDGPNTEAFF.

This clone has more than one count but fewer than ten. CDR3 residues: CASSLGGPAGVNSPLHF. The CDR3 DNA reads TGTGCCAGCAGTTTAGGGGGGCCAGCCGGGGTTAATTCACCCCTCCACTTT. The V and J genes are TRBV28 and TRBJ1-6; maybe TRBD1 (6 bases). CDR1 is MDHEN and CDR2 is SYDVKM in the germline V gene. Trimming stripped 2 bases from V and 6 bases from J, with 17 bases between. The CDR3 consists of 17 residues. The entire variable domain, with the rest obtained from reference TRBV28 and TRBJ1-6, is as follows: DVKVTQSSRYLVKRTGEKVFLECVQDMDHENMFWYRQDPGLGLRLIYFSYDVKMKEKGDIPEGYSVSREKKERFSLILESASTNQTSMYLCASSLGGPAGVNSPLHFGNGTRLTVT.

In this sample, this clone turned up a few times. The J gene is TRBJ2-7, the V gene TRBV5-1; TRBD2 is a possible D gene (7 bases). The V end was cut by 2 bases, the J end by 2 bases, with 11 bases between. Germline V CDR1 and CDR2: SGHRS, YFSETQ. The CDR3 totals 14 residues. The CDR3 sequence is CASSLRGGAYEQYF. The DNA of the CDR3 is TGCGCCAGCAGCTTACGAGGGGGGGCCTACGAGCAGTACTTC.

CDR3 DNA: TGTGCCAGCAAATACAGGGAGGGGGGCTACACCTTC. Residues: CASKYREGGYTF. This rearrangement joins TRBV6-5 to TRBJ1-2; D might be TRBD1 (6 bases). This CDR3 comprises 12 residues. CDR1 and CDR2 (germline): MNHEY, SVGAGI. Trimming stripped 7 bases from V and 8 bases from J, with 14 bases between.

The chain combines TRBV5-6 with TRBJ2-7; TRBD2 might be the D (5 bases). This CDR3 is built from 15 residues. Germline lookup yields CDR1 SGHDT and CDR2 YYEEEE. Trimming shortened V by 4 bases and J by 2 bases, and 16 bases separated the two germline ends. CDR3 sequence: CASSPGLRVTYEQYF. CDR3 DNA sequence: TGTGCCAGCAGCCCTGGACTCCGGGTCACCTACGAGCAGTACTTC.

The chain joins TRBV29-1 to TRBJ2-7; 7 bases line up with TRBD2. This CDR3 is 11 amino acids long. The germline V gene encodes CDR1 SQVTM and CDR2 ANQGSEA. V lost 7 bases to trimming and J lost 4 bases; unmatched junction nucleotides: 4. The CDR3 is CSASGPYEQYF. The CDR3 bases are TGCAGCGCTAGCGGACCTTACGAGCAGTACTTC.

The chain uses TRBV5-1 and TRBJ1-1; tentative D call: TRBD1 (6 bases). CDR3 length equals 15 residues. The V end was cut by 4 bases, the J end by 1 base, with 14 bases between. Germline assignment: CDR1 SGHRS and CDR2 YFSETQ. The CDR3 reads CASSPGHGSNTEAFF. CDR3 DNA: TGCGCCAGCAGCCCGGGACATGGGTCGAACACTGAAGCTTTCTTT.

The chain links TRBV29-1 to TRBJ1-6, with D possibly matching TRBD1 (5 bases). Germline-derived CDR1 and CDR2 are SQVTM and ANQGSEA. Deletions cut 6 bases from V and 9 bases from J, with 18 bases between. The CDR3 runs 14 residues. Written as DNA, the CDR3 is TGCAGCGTCGACGGAGGGACCCCCGGTTCACCCCTCCACTTT. Its protein is CSVDGGTPGSPLHF.

This clone turned up a few times. V gene TRBV4-2 combines with J gene TRBJ1-6, with TRBD1 matching 9 bases. Trimming at V came to 1 base and at J to 7 bases, leaving 2 bases not matched to a gene. The CDR3 contains 15 residues. Germline CDR1 reads LGHNA; CDR2 reads YNFKEQ. CDR3 bases: TGTGCCAGCAGCCAAGCTGGACAGGGGAATTCACCCCTCCACTTT. Translation: CASSQAGQGNSPLHF.

The chain is built from TRBV30 and TRBJ1-6; tentatively, D is TRBD1 (5 bases). The CDR3 extends over 15 amino acids. Between the trimmed V and J ends, which lost 3 bases and 9 bases, there was a span of 18 bases. Germline V gene data show CDR1 as GTSNPN and CDR2 as SVGIG (reference sequence). This CDR3 is CAWRRGGVLVSPLHF. Written as DNA, the CDR3 is TGTGCCTGGAGGAGAGGAGGGGTGCTAGTTTCACCCCTCCACTTT.

The genes are TRBV5-6 and TRBJ1-6, with unresolved D. Between the trimmed V and J ends, which lost 5 bases and 10 bases, there was a span of 13 bases. The CDR3 spans 13 residues. Per the germline V gene, CDR1 is SGHDT and CDR2 is YYEEEE. The CDR3 DNA reads as TGTGCCAGCAGATCGATGGCCGAATCACCCCTCCACTTT. Its translation is CASRSMAESPLHF.

This clone was seen a few times. V usage is TRBV30 and J usage is TRBJ2-7; D may match TRBD1 or TRBD2 (5 bases each). Trimming stripped 2 bases from V and 1 base from J, with 12 bases between. The CDR3 has 14 residues. Germline V gives CDR1 GTSNPN, CDR2 SVGIG (reference sequence). In DNA form, the CDR3 reads TGTGCCTGGAGTCGGACGGGACCATCCTACGAGCAGTACTTC. Residues: CAWSRTGPSYEQYF.

This chain uses TRBV2 with TRBJ1-1, with D tentatively TRBD1 (5 bases). Trimming took 0 bases from V and 0 from J, leaving 8 bases between them. Germline assignment: CDR1 SNHLY and CDR2 FYNNEI. CDR3 size: 15 residues. Written as DNA, the CDR3 is TGTGCCAGCAGTGAAGCGGGGGACCTGAACACTGAAGCTTTCTTT. This translates into CASSEAGDLNTEAFF.